The source of this T cell receptor (beta chain) is a study of OX40 agonist ivuxolimab in advanced cancers. The CDR3 is 14 amino acids. The V segment lost 6 bases and the J segment 2 bases; nucleotides outside the gene matches: 3. Looked up from germline, CDR1 is ENHRY and CDR2 is SYGVKD. TCRdb keeps only in-frame clones here, not all; method: immunoSEQ multiplex PCR. The sample lists roughly 64,000 clones, roughly 80% occurring once. The rearrangement joins TRBV10-3 to TRBJ2-3, with 9 bases lining up with TRBD1. The sequence derives from an adult with an advanced solid tumor such as melanoma, head and neck, liver or kidney cancer. The source was CD4+ or CD8+ T cells sorted from blood, collected in a trial of the OX40 agonist ivuxolimab. CDR3 sequence (DNA): TGTGCCATCAGCGGACAGGGGATCACAGATACGCAGTATTTT. Translating gives CAISGQGITDTQYF.